The 2 T cell receptor beta chains below were found in one sample sequenced in a study of OX40 agonist ivuxolimab in advanced cancers. Profiled with immunoSEQ multiplex PCR; TCRdb holds only in-frame clones, not every one. The sample lists 50,000 to 85,000 clones; 80% to 85% were seen once. The sample here was CD4+ or CD8+ T cells sorted from blood, taken in a trial of the OX40 agonist ivuxolimab. The source is an adult with an advanced solid tumor such as melanoma, head and neck, liver or kidney cancer.

The V gene is TRBV6-4, the J gene TRBJ2-3; a weak D match, TRBD2 (6 bases). The CDR3 has 13 amino acids. The V end lost 8 bases, the J end lost 6 bases, and 15 bases lay between the germline ends. The germline CDR1 and CDR2 sequences are MRHNA and SNTAGT. In DNA form, the CDR3 reads TGTGCCAGCCGTCCTCCGGGGGAGGATACGCAGTATTTT. Residues: CASRPPGEDTQYF.

The chain uses TRBV5-1 and TRBJ2-5; D perhaps matches TRBD2 (7 bases). This CDR3 spans 15 amino acids. Germline loops: CDR1 SGHRS, CDR2 YFSETQ. The V gene lost 1 base and the J gene lost 5 bases, with 15 bases spanning the gap. The CDR3 is CASSLMGGQGETQYF. The CDR3 DNA sequence: TGCGCCAGCAGCTTGATGGGAGGGCAGGGGGAGACCCAGTACTTC.